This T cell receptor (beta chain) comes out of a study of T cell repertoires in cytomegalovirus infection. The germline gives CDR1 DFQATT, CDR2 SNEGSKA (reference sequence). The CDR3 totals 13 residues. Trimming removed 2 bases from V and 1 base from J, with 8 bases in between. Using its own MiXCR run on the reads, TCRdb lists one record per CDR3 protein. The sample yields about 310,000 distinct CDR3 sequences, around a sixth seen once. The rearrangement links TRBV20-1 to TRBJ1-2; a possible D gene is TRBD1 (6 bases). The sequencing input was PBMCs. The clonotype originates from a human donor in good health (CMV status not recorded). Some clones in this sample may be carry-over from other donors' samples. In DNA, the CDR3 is TGCAGTGCTAGACAGGGGAATAACTATGGCTACACCTTC. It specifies CSARQGNNYGYTF.